This T cell receptor beta chain was recorded in a study of blood T cell repertoires in COVID-19. In the study overall: Samples of COVID-19 (acute and convalescent) were obtained from the United States, Italy and Spain. T cells, B-cell-depleted T cells, or PBMCs provided the cDNA or gDNA that served as material.

V lost 3 bases and J lost 9; bases outside the gene matches: 5. CDR1 is SGHAT, CDR2 FQDESV, per germline (reference sequence). There are 13 residues in the CDR3. The authors' processing: Estimated nucleated cell counts came from reference gene primer amplification. The assay was immunoSEQ multiplex PCR, and TCRdb's table has in-frame clones only and misses some. The V and J calls and the clone size are those of that table, but D and trimming were determined from the DNA. This table has some 130,000 clones, around 88% appearing once. This sequence joins TRBV11-1 and TRBJ2-1, with 7 nucleotides matching TRBD2. Sequenced material: peripheral blood. The origin of this receptor is a woman aged 50 to 60 who had recovered from COVID-19. Here the CDR3 DNA reads TGTGCCAGCAGCTTCCGGGTAGCGGGTGAGCAGTTCTTC. Protein sequence: CASSFRVAGEQFF. Full variable domain (remainder filled in from reference TRBV11-1 and TRBJ2-1): EAEVAQSPRYKITEKSQAVAFWCDPISGHATLYWYRQILGQGPELLVQFQDESVVDDSQLPKDRFSAERLKGVDSTLKIQPAELGDSAMYLCASSFRVAGEQFFGPGTRLTVL.